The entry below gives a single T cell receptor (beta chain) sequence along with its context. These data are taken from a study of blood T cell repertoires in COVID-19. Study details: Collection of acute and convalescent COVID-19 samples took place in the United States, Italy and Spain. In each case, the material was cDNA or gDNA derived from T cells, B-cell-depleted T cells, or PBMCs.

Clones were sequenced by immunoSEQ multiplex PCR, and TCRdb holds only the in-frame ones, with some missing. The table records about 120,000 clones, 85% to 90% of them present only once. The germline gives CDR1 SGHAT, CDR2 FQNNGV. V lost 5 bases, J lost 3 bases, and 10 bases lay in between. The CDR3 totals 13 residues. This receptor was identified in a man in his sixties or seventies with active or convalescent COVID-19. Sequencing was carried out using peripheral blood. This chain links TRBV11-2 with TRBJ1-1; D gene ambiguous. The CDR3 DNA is TGTGCCAGCAGCCTTCTGAGGGACACTGAAGCTTTCTTT. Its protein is CASSLLRDTEAFF.